Given below is one TCR beta chain in context. Its antigen is not known. The sample carries other DNA sequences with the same CDR3. Terminally differentiated effector memory CD45RA+ cells were left out of the naive CD8 fraction, which was CD45RO-negative and positively selected for CCR7. All donors were healthy HIV-negative adults lacking recent acute infections or vaccinations. This specimen comes from a study of shared clonotypes between healthy human individuals. At the level of the study: For every donor, three CD4 naive, three CD4 memory, two CD8 naive and one CD8 memory plates were used.

Trimming took 0 bases from V and 4 from J, leaving 6 bases between them. The CDR3 length is 13 residues. Germline V gene lookup returns CDR1 LGHNA and CDR2 YSLEER. General observations from the study: Relative to their counterparts shared across all four donors, non-shared clonotypes exhibited diminished generation probabilities. Memory subsets generally showed smaller estimated richness than naive subsets did.

Some clones are missing from TCRdb's copy, which holds only in-frame ones; the method was immunoSEQ multiplex PCR. The sample contains 1.5 million to 2.5 million clones, about 95% of which appear only once. The sequenced sample consisted of naive CD8+ T cells sorted from blood. The TCR was taken from a man between 18 and 29 years old in good health. This chain joins TRBV4-3 and TRBJ2-5; tentative D call: TRBD2 (5 bases). In DNA form, the CDR3 reads TGCGCCAGCAGCCAAGAACGGGGAGAGACCCAGTACTTC. Protein sequence: CASSQERGETQYF.